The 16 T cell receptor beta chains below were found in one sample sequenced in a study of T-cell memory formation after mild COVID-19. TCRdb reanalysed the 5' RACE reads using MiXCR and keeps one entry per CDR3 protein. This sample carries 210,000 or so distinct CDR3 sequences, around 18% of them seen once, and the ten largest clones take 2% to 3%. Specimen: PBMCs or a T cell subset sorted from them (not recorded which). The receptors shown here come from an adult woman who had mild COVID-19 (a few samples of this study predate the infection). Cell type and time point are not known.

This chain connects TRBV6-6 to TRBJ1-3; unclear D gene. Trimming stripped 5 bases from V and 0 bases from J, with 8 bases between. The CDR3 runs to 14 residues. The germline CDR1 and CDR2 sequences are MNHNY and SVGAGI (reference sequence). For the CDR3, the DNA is TGTGCCAGCAGTCACGGGAGCTCTGGAAACACCATATATTTT. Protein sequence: CASSHGSSGNTIYF.

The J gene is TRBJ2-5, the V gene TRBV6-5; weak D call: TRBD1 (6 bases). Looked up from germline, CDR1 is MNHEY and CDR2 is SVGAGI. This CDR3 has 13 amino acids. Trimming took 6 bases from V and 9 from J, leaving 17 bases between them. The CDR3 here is CASSSGRAGAQYF. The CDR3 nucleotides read TGTGCCAGCAGCTCGGGACGGGCAGGGGCCCAGTACTTC.

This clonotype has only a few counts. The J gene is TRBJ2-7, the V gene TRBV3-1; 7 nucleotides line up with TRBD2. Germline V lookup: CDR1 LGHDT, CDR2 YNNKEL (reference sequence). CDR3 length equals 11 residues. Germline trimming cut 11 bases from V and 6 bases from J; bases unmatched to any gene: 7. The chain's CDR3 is CAARGGAEQYF. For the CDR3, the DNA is TGTGCCGCTCGGGGAGGGGCCGAGCAGTACTTC.

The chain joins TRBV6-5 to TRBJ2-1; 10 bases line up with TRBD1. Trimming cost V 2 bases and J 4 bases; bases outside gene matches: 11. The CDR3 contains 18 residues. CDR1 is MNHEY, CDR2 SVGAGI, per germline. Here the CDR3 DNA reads TGTGCCAGCAGTTACCCGCAACCCGGGACAGGGGAATACAATGAGCAGTTCTTC. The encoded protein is CASSYPQPGTGEYNEQFF.

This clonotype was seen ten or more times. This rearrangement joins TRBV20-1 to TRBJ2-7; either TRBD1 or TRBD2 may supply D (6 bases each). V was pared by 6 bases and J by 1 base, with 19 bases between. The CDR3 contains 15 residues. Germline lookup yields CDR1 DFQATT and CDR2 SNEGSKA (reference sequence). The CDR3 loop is CSAPLTGGGSYEQYF. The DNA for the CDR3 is TGCAGTGCCCCTCTGACAGGAGGGGGATCCTACGAGCAGTACTTC.

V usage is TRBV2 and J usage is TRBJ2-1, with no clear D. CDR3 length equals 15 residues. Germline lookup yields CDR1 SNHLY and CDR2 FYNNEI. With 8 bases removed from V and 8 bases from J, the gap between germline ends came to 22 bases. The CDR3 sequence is CASRQQGFYLDEQFF. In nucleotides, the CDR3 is TGTGCCAGCCGCCAACAAGGGTTTTACTTGGATGAGCAGTTCTTC.

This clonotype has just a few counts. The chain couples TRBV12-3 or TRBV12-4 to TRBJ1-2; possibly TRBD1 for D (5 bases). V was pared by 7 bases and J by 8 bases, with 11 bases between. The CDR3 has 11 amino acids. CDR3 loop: CASTRGGGYTF. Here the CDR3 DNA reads TGTGCCAGCACCCGTGGGGGAGGCTACACCTTC.

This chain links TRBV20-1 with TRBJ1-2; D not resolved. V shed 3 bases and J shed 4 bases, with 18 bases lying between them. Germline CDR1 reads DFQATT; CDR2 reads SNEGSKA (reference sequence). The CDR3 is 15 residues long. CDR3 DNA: TGCAGTGCTAGGTTAAATGCAGCGGCCCTCTATGGCTACACCTTC. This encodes CSARLNAAALYGYTF.

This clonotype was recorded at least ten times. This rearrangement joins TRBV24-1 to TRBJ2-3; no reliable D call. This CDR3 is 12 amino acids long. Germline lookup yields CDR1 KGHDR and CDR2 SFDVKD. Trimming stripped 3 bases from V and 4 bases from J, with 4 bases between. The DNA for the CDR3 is TGTGCCACCAGTGATCTGGCAGATACGCAGTATTTT. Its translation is CATSDLADTQYF.

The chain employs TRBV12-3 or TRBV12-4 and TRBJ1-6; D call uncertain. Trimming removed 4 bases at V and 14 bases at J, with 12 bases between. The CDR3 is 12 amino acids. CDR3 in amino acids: CASSYPGATLHF. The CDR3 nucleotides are TGTGCCAGCAGTTACCCGGGAGCTACCCTCCACTTT.

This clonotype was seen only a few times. The CDR3 DNA reads as TGCAGTGCTAGAGGGGCAGGAGAAGCTTTCTTT. It specifies CSARGAGEAFF. The chain has TRBV20-1 and TRBJ1-1; no clear D. The length of the CDR3 is 11 residues. Germline assignment: CDR1 DFQATT and CDR2 SNEGSKA (reference sequence). Trimming left V 1 base short and J 8 bases short, with 8 bases between.

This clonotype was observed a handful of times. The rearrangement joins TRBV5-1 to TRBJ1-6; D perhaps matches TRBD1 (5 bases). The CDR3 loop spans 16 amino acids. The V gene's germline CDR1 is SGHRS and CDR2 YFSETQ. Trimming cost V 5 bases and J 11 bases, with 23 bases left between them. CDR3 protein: CASSSWMPGTKAPLHF. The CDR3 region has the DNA TGCGCCAGCAGTTCATGGATGCCAGGGACGAAGGCACCCCTCCACTTT.

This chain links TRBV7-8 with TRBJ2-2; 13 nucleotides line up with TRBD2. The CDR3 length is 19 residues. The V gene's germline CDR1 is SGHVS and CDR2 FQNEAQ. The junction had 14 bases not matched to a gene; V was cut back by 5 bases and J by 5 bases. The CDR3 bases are TGTGCCAGCAGCGTCGGGACAAGTCTGACTAGCGGGGGGACCGGGGAGCTGTTTTTT. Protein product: CASSVGTSLTSGGTGELFF.

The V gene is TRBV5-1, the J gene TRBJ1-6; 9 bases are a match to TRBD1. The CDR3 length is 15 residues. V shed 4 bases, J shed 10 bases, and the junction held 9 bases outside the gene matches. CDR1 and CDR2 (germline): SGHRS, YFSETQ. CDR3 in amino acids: CASSPKGQGGSPLHF. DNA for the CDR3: TGCGCCAGCAGCCCGAAGGGACAGGGAGGGTCACCCCTCCACTTT.

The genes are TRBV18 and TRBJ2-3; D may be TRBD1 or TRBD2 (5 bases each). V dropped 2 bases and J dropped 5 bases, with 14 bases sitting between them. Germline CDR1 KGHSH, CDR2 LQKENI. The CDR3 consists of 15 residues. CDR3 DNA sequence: TGTGCCAGCTCACCAGCAGGGAGCGGCCAAGATACGCAGTATTTT. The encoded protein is CASSPAGSGQDTQYF.

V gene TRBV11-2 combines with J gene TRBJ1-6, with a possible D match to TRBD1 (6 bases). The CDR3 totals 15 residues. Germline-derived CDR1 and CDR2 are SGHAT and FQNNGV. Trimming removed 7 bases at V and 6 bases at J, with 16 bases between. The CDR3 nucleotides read TGTGCCAGCACCGTCTCTACAGGGACTAATTCACCCCTCCACTTT. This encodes CASTVSTGTNSPLHF.